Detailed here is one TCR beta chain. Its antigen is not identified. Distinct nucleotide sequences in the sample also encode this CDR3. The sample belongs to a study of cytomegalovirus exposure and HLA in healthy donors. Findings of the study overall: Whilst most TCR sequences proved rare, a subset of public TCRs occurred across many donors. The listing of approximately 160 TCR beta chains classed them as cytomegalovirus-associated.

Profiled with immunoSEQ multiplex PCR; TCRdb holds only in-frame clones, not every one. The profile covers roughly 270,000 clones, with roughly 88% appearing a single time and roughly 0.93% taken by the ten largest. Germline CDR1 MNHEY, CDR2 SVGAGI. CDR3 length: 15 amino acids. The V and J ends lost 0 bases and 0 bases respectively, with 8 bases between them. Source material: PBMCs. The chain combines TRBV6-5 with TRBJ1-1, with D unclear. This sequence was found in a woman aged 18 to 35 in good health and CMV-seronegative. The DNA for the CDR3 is TGTGCCAGCAGTTACTCTGCCGGGGTGAACACTGAAGCTTTCTTT. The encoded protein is CASSYSAGVNTEAFF.